This T cell receptor beta chain derives from a study of blood T cell repertoires in COVID-19. This CDR3 has 15 amino acids. Germline CDR1 SGHRS, CDR2 YFSETQ. Trimming cost V 2 bases and J 4 bases, with 16 bases left between them. TCRdb keeps only in-frame clones here, not all; method: immunoSEQ multiplex PCR. The profile shows 200,000 to 300,000 clones, roughly 86% of them singletons. The specimen was peripheral blood. This chain joins TRBV5-1 and TRBJ2-7; the D gene is possibly TRBD1 (5 bases). The origin of this receptor is an older woman with active or convalescent COVID-19. The CDR3 DNA is TGCGCCAGCAGCTTAGGACATTATCCCGATTACGAGCAGTACTTC. It yields the protein CASSLGHYPDYEQYF.